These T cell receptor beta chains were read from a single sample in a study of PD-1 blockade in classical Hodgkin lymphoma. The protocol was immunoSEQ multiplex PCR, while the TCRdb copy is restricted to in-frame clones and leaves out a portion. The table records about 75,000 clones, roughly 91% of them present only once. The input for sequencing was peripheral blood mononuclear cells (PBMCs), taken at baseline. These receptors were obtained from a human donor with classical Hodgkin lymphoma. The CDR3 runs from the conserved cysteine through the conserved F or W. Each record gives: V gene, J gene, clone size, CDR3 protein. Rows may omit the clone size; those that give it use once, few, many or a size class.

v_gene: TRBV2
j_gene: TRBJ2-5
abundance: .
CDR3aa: CASRRSGGPGETQYF

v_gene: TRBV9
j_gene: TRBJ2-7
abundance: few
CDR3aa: CASSVDREPYEQYF

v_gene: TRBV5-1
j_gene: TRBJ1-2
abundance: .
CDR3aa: CASSFGSQANYGYTF

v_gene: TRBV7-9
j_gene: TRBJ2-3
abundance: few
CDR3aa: CASSTQYF

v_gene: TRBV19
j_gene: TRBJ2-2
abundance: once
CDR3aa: CASSIGGDTFHTGELFF

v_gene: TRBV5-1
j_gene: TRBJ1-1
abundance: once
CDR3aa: CASSMGIRGGTEAFF

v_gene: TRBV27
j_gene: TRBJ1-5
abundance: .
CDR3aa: CAFTGINQPQHF

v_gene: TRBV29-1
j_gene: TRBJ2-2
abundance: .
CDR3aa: CSVITGNRNTGELFF

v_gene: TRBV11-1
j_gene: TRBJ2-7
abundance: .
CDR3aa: CASSLAQGAHEQYF

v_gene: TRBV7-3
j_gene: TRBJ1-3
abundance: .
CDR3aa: CASSGRDRVNTIYF

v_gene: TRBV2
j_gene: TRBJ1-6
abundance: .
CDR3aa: CASTDGNYSPLHF

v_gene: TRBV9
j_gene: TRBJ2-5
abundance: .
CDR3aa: CASSAGGLAGVGETQYF

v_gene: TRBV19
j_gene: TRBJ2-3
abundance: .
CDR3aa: CASSLRTASTDTQYF

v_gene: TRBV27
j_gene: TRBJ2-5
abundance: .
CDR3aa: CASSLITGQETQYF

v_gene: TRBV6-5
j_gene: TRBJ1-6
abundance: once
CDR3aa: CASITTGSSPLHF

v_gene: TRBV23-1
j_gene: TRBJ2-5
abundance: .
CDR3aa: CASSQAGGPGETQYF

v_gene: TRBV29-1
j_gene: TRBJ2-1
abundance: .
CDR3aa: CSVELLADSYNEQFF